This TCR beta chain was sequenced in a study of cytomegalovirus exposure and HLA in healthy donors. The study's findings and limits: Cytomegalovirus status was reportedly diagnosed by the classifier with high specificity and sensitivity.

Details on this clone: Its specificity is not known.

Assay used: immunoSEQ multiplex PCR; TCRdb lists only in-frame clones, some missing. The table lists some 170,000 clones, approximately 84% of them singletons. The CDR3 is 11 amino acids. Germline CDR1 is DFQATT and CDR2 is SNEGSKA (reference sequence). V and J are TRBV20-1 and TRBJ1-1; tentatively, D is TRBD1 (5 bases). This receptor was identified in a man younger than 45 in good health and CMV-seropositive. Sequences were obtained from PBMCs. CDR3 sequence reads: CRPGGSTEAFF. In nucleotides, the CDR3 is TGCAGACCGGGGGGGTCGACTGAAGCTTTCTTT.